In its sample, the clone carrying this T cell receptor (beta chain) was seen a few times. Its specificity is unknown. This record comes from a study of beta chain features in type 1 diabetes. The study reverse transcribed the entire isolated RNA, so it sequenced expressed TCRB transcripts. Data came from immunoSEQ multiplex PCR; TCRdb stores just in-frame clones and leaves some out. The profile shows 250,000 to 300,000 clones, around 7.8% of them singletons. Study results and caveats: Within patients, naive, central memory and Treg TCRB repertoires seemed more similar than within healthy donors. Fewer insertions but more deletions were seen at VDJ junctions in type 1 diabetes patients.

The authors sorted CD4+ naive, central memory, regulatory and stem cell-like memory cells via CD45RO/CCR7/CD25/CD127/CD95/CD27. Over 95% purity was reached by all sorted populations. Looked up from germline, CDR1 is MDHEN and CDR2 is SYDVKM. The V end lost 5 bases, the J end lost 7 bases, and 9 bases lay between the germline ends. The CDR3 covers 11 residues. The chain has TRBV28 and TRBJ2-7, with no clear D. This TCR was recovered from a woman aged 18-30 years in good health. Sequencing input: central memory CD4+ T cells from blood. CDR3 nucleotides: TGTGCCAGCAGTCGACCTGGTGAGCAGTACGTC. This codes for CASSRPGEQYV.